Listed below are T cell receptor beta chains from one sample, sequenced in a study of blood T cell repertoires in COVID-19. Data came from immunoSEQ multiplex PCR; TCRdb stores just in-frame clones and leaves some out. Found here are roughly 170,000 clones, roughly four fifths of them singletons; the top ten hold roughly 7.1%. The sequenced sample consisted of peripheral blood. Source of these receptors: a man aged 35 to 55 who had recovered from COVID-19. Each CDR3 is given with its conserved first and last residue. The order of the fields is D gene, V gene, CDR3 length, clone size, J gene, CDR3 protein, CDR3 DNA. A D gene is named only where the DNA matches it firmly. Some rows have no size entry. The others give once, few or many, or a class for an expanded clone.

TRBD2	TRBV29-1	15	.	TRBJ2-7	CSVERTSGANYEQYF	TGCAGCGTTGAGAGGACTAGCGGAGCAAACTACGAGCAGTACTTC
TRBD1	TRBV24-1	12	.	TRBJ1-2	CATSVGTDGYTF	TGTGCCACCAGTGTTGGGACAGATGGCTACACCTTC
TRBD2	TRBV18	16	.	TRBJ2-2	CASSSGLAGGTGELFF	TGTGCCAGCTCATCGGGACTAGCGGGAGGCACCGGGGAGCTGTTTTTT
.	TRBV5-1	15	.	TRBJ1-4	CASSLTGATNEKLFF	TGCGCCAGCAGCTTGACAGGTGCAACTAATGAAAAACTGTTTTTT
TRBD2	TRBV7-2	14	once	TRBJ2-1	CASSYRTSGGEQFF	TGTGCCAGCAGTTATAGGACTAGCGGGGGTGAGCAGTTCTTC
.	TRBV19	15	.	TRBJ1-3	CASSILDILGNTIYF	TGTGCCAGTAGTATACTCGACATTCTTGGAAACACCATATATTTT
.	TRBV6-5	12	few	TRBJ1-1	CATSTGNTEAFF	TGTGCCACCAGCACGGGTAACACTGAAGCTTTCTTT
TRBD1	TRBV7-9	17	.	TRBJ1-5	CASSLGFGDRGQQPQHF	TGTGCCAGCAGCTTAGGGTTCGGGGACAGGGGACAGCAGCCCCAGCATTTT
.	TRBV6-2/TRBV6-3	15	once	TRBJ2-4	CASSYNWAGENIQYF	TGTGCCAGCAGTTATAATTGGGCGGGTGAAAACATTCAGTACTTC
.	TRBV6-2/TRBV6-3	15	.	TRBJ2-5	CASSYRSGRQETQYF	TGTGCCAGCAGTTACCGTAGCGGCCGACAAGAGACCCAGTACTTC
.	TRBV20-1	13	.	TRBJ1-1	CSASRGTRSEAFF	TGCAGTGCTAGTAGGGGCACGAGGTCTGAAGCTTTCTTT
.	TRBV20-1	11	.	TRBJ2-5	CSANRYETQYF	TGCAGTGCTAATCGGTACGAGACCCAGTACTTC
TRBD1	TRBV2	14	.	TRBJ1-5	CASSPDRGSQPQHF	TGTGCCAGCAGTCCAGACAGGGGGAGTCAGCCCCAGCATTTT
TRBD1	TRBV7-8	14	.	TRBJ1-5	CASSPGTGNQPQHF	TGTGCCAGCAGCCCGGGGACAGGCAATCAGCCCCAGCATTTT
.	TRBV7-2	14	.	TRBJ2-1	CASSLRPYNVEQFF	TGTGCCAGCAGCCTGAGGCCGTACAATGTTGAGCAGTTCTTC
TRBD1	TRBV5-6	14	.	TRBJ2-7	CASSLATGVHEQYF	TGTGCCAGCAGCTTGGCGACAGGGGTACACGAGCAGTACTTC
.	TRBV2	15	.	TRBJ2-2	CASSERSSSPGELFF	TGTGCCAGCAGTGAAAGGTCTAGCAGTCCCGGGGAGCTGTTTTTT